This entry describes one TCR beta chain. Trimming took 3 bases from V and 3 from J, leaving 12 bases between them. The length of the CDR3 is 14 residues. The germline V gene encodes CDR1 MDHEN and CDR2 SYDVKM. The data were taken from a study of T cell responses to AZD1222 COVID-19 vaccine. The data were produced by immunoSEQ multiplex PCR, yet TCRdb's version contains in-frame clones alone and is incomplete. Of approximately 130,000 clones in the sample, roughly 93% are singletons; the top ten hold 2.5% to 4%. This sequence was found in an adult in good health. The rearrangement uses TRBV28 and TRBJ2-7; perhaps TRBD1 as D (6 bases). This material consisted of peripheral blood, taken on day 0 of AZD1222 vaccination. The CDR3 sequence: CASSFVGQNYEQYF. The CDR3 bases are TGTGCCAGCAGTTTCGTGGGACAAAACTACGAGCAGTACTTC.